Following are 24 T cell receptor beta chains from one sample sequenced in a study of OX40 agonist ivuxolimab in advanced cancers. Here immunoSEQ multiplex PCR was the method, and the copy in TCRdb shows in-frame clones only, minus some. Among over 35,000 clones listed, roughly 89% were seen once. This specimen was CD4+ or CD8+ T cells sorted from blood, taken in a trial of the OX40 agonist ivuxolimab. The receptors stem from an adult with an advanced solid tumor such as melanoma, head and neck, liver or kidney cancer.

V is TRBV15 and J is TRBJ1-2; tentative D call: TRBD1 (6 bases). This CDR3 has 15 residues. Trimming removed 9 bases at V and 0 bases at J, with 17 bases between. Germline CDR1 reads LNHNV; CDR2 reads YYDKDF (reference sequence). The CDR3 bases are TGTGCCACAGGGAGGGGGTACTCCTCTAACTATGGCTACACCTTC. Residues: CATGRGYSSNYGYTF.

This chain uses TRBV5-4 with TRBJ2-7, with TRBD1 identical over 9 bases. Germline loops: CDR1 SGHNT, CDR2 YYREEE (reference sequence). V lost 4 bases to trimming and J lost 6 bases; unmatched junction nucleotides: 14. CDR3 length: 16 amino acids. As DNA, the CDR3 is TGTGCCAGCAGCGTCCGCTCCTCCGGGACAGGGCTCGAGCAGTACTTC. Its translation is CASSVRSSGTGLEQYF.

The chain uses TRBV18 and TRBJ1-2; 7 bases fit TRBD1. The CDR3 extends over 15 amino acids. Germline V gene data show CDR1 as KGHSH and CDR2 as LQKENI. Losses at the gene ends were 3 bases for V and 3 bases for J; bases not matched to a gene: 7. The CDR3, as DNA: TGTGCCAGCTCACCTGGTCAGGGGGTATACTATGGCTACACCTTC. Translated: CASSPGQGVYYGYTF.

The rearrangement links TRBV10-3 to TRBJ2-7; D is unclear. V lost 5 bases to trimming and J lost 1 base, with 3 bases between them. The CDR3 has 11 residues. CDR1 is ENHRY, CDR2 SYGVKD, per germline. This chain's CDR3 is CAISSSYEQYF. CDR3 bases: TGTGCCATCAGTAGTTCCTACGAGCAGTACTTC.

The V call is TRBV14, the J call TRBJ2-1; TRBD2 matches 10 bases. In germline, CDR1 is SGHDN, CDR2 FVKESK. The V and J ends lost 3 bases and 0 bases, in that order; junction bases with no gene match: 5. CDR3 size: 17 residues. Written as DNA, the CDR3 is TGTGCCAGCAGCCAGCCGGGACTAGCGAGCTCCTACAATGAGCAGTTCTTC. Translated, it gives CASSQPGLASSYNEQFF.

This chain uses TRBV5-1 with TRBJ2-3, with 7 bases identical to TRBD1. There are 14 residues in the CDR3. V shed 6 bases, J shed 6 bases, and the junction held 10 bases outside the gene matches. The V gene's germline CDR1 is SGHRS and CDR2 YFSETQ. CDR3 coding DNA: TGCGCCAGCACCCCTGAACAGGGGTTGGATACGCAGTATTTT. Protein sequence: CASTPEQGLDTQYF.

CDR3 residues: CASSLEAGNSGANVLTF. The CDR3 DNA is TGTGCCAGCAGCTTAGAAGCCGGGAACTCTGGGGCCAACGTCCTGACTTTC. The chain carries TRBV7-6 and TRBJ2-6, with D tentatively TRBD2 (5 bases). With 1 base removed from V and 0 bases from J, the gap between germline ends came to 10 bases. The germline V gene has CDR1 SGHVS and CDR2 FNYEAQ. This CDR3 is built from 17 residues.

The chain has TRBV7-7 and TRBJ2-5; 8 positions match TRBD1. V lost 4 bases to trimming and J lost 5 bases; unmatched junction nucleotides: 6. Germline lookup yields CDR1 SSHAT and CDR2 FNYEAQ (reference sequence). This CDR3 is built from 14 residues. The CDR3 coding sequence is TGTGCCAGCAGCTCAACAGGGGGACAGGAGACCCAGTACTTC. Translation: CASSSTGGQETQYF.

This sequence joins TRBV7-9 and TRBJ2-7, with a tentative D call TRBD1 (5 bases). The germline gives CDR1 SEHNR, CDR2 FQNEAQ (reference sequence). The V end was cut by 2 bases, the J end by 2 bases, with 10 bases between. The length of the CDR3 is 14 residues. Here the CDR3 reads CASSLRPGTYEQYF. Written as DNA, the CDR3 is TGTGCCAGCAGCTTACGGCCAGGGACCTACGAGCAGTACTTC.

V is TRBV7-9 and J is TRBJ1-2; D remains unclear. Germline V gives CDR1 SEHNR, CDR2 FQNEAQ (reference sequence). The CDR3 has 15 residues. V dropped 5 bases and J dropped 2 bases, with 15 bases sitting between them. CDR3 protein: CASSPDLTSNYGYTF. As DNA, the CDR3 is TGTGCCAGCAGCCCCGACTTAACATCGAACTATGGCTACACCTTC.

This sequence joins TRBV6-1 and TRBJ1-4; 11 nucleotides line up with TRBD1. With V trimmed by 2 bases and J by 7 bases, 3 bases remained unmatched. CDR1 is MNHNS and CDR2 is SASEGT in the germline V gene. This CDR3 spans 15 amino acids. CDR3 sequence (DNA): TGTGCCAGCAGTGAAACAGGGACAGGGGGTGAAAAACTGTTTTTT. The encoded protein is CASSETGTGGEKLFF.

The chain recombines TRBV11-2 with TRBJ2-3; D is perhaps TRBD2 (5 bases). CDR1 is SGHAT, CDR2 FQNNGV, per germline. V was clipped by 0 bases and J by 2 bases, with 9 bases between them. This CDR3 contains 15 residues. The CDR3: CASSLDGGLTDTQYF. The CDR3 DNA follows: TGTGCCAGCAGCTTAGATGGCGGACTCACAGATACGCAGTATTTT. Drawing the rest from reference TRBV11-2 and TRBJ2-3, the complete variable domain is EAGVAQSPRYKIIEKRQSVAFWCNPISGHATLYWYQQILGQGPKLLIQFQNNGVVDDSQLPKDRFSAERLKGVDSTLKIQPAKLEDSAVYLCASSLDGGLTDTQYFGPGTRLTVL.

The gene calls are TRBV6-1 and TRBJ1-5, with 8 bases matching TRBD1. The CDR3 has 15 amino acids. The ends lost 2 bases at V and 6 bases at J; junction bases unmatched: 6. Germline V CDR1 and CDR2: MNHNS, SASEGT. CDR3 DNA sequence: TGTGCCAGCAGTGAACGGGACAGGCAAAGTCAGCCCCAGCATTTT. Translated, it gives CASSERDRQSQPQHF.

CDR3 DNA: TGTGCCAGCAAAATAGGAGATGCCATATATTTT. It translates to CASKIGDAIYF. This chain connects TRBV2 to TRBJ1-3; D ambiguous. V lost 7 bases, J lost 11 bases, and 12 bases lay in between. The CDR3 is 11 amino acids. Germline CDR1 reads SNHLY; CDR2 reads FYNNEI.

This clone appeared once. The gene calls are TRBV5-1 and TRBJ2-6; D not certain. Between the trimmed V and J ends, which lost 0 bases and 3 bases, there was a span of 4 bases. CDR3 length: 14 amino acids. The V gene's germline CDR1 is SGHRS and CDR2 YFSETQ. The chain's CDR3 is CASSLALGANVLTF. CDR3 bases: TGCGCCAGCAGCTTGGCGCTTGGGGCCAACGTCCTGACTTTC.

CDR3 sequence: CASSLELSYRTYNEQFF. CDR3 nucleotides: TGTGCCAGCAGCTTGGAACTATCCTATAGGACCTACAATGAGCAGTTCTTC. J is TRBJ2-1 and V is TRBV5-6; D unresolved. The CDR3 totals 17 residues. V shed 0 bases and J shed 2 bases, with 15 bases lying between them. The germline V gene has CDR1 SGHDT and CDR2 YYEEEE.

The chain combines TRBV27 with TRBJ2-3; D is uncertain. V was shortened by 4 bases and J by 2 bases, with 4 bases between the two germline ends. The CDR3 has 12 amino acids. Germline V gene data show CDR1 as MNHEY and CDR2 as SMNVEV (reference sequence). This CDR3 reads CASSSHTDTQYF. DNA of the CDR3: TGTGCCAGCAGTTCCCACACAGATACGCAGTATTTT.

This clone was counted a single time. The chain joins TRBV5-5 to TRBJ2-7; tentative D call: TRBD1 (5 bases). The CDR3 runs 14 residues. The germline V gene has CDR1 SGHKS and CDR2 YYEKEE (reference sequence). V lost 0 bases, J lost 3 bases, and 10 bases lay in between. As DNA, the CDR3 is TGTGCCAGCAGCTTGGTCCCAGGGAACTACGAGCAGTACTTC. This sequence encodes CASSLVPGNYEQYF.

V and J are TRBV9 and TRBJ2-7; TRBD1 matches 10 bases. The V segment lost 4 bases and the J segment 6 bases; nucleotides outside the gene matches: 10. The length of the CDR3 is 15 residues. Looked up from germline, CDR1 is SGDLS and CDR2 is YYNGEE. CDR3 in DNA: TGTGCCAGCAGCCACAGACAGGGGGCGGACTCCGAGCAGTACTTC. It yields the protein CASSHRQGADSEQYF.

The V gene is TRBV13, the J gene TRBJ2-2; D not certain. Germline CDR1 PRHDT, CDR2 FYEKMQ (reference sequence). The CDR3 sequence is 13 residues long. V was pared by 6 bases and J by 3 bases, with 8 bases between. For the CDR3, the DNA is TGTGCCAGCAGGGCTATGGACACCGGGGAGCTGTTTTTT. This encodes CASRAMDTGELFF.

This chain connects TRBV2 to TRBJ2-2; 7 bases align to TRBD2. This CDR3 is built from 15 residues. Germline CDR1 reads SNHLY; CDR2 reads FYNNEI. V gave up 3 bases and J gave up 4 bases; unmatched junction bases: 5. CDR3 loop: CASSDWRGTTGELFF. The CDR3 DNA reads TGTGCCAGCAGTGACTGGCGGGGGACCACCGGGGAGCTGTTTTTT. Full variable domain (rest looked up from reference TRBV2 and TRBJ2-2): EPEVTQTPSHQVTQMGQEVILRCVPISNHLYFYWYRQILGQKVEFLVSFYNNEISEKSEIFDDQFSVERPDGSNFTLKIRSTKLEDSAMYFCASSDWRGTTGELFFGEGSRLTVL.

The V gene is TRBV5-6, the J gene TRBJ2-7; D gene ambiguous. Germline lookup yields CDR1 SGHDT and CDR2 YYEEEE. CDR3 length equals 15 residues. Trimming shortened V by 1 base and J by 0 bases, and 11 bases separated the two germline ends. CDR3 coding DNA: TGTGCCAGCAGCTTGAGATGGGGTTCCTCCTACGAGCAGTACTTC. This encodes CASSLRWGSSYEQYF.

The gene calls are TRBV6-5 and TRBJ1-1; possibly TRBD1 for D (5 bases). Between the trimmed V and J ends, which lost 3 bases and 7 bases, there was a span of 15 bases. CDR1 and CDR2 from the germline V gene are MNHEY and SVGAGI. The CDR3 consists of 14 residues. In DNA form, the CDR3 reads TGTGCCAGCAGTTATGGGGACCGTTTTAGTGAAGCTTTCTTT. This translates into CASSYGDRFSEAFF.

This chain connects TRBV11-1 to TRBJ2-4; D is ambiguous. This CDR3 has 17 amino acids. Trimming removed 1 base at V and 2 bases at J, with 15 bases between. Germline assignment: CDR1 SGHAT and CDR2 FQDESV (reference sequence). Here the CDR3 reads CASSLEETRWSKNIQYF. DNA for the CDR3: TGTGCCAGCAGCTTAGAGGAGACCAGGTGGTCCAAAAACATTCAGTACTTC.